The 26 T cell receptor beta chains given below trace back to one sample, sequenced in a study of blood T cells in healthy people across ages. Through a sample-barcoded 5' primer and a J-beta primer mix, a second PCR was run for roughly 7 to 12 cycles. TCRdb ran MiXCR on the 5' RACE reads and lists one entry per CDR3 protein. The table records about 970,000 distinct CDR3 sequences, roughly 47% of them present only once. The sample taken for sequencing was blood. The source is an older woman in good health.

The chain uses TRBV5-5 and TRBJ2-1; 7 nucleotides align to TRBD1. V trimming: 4 bases; J trimming: 8 bases; junction bases outside the gene matches: 9. In germline, CDR1 is SGHKS, CDR2 YYEKEE (reference sequence). CDR3 size: 14 residues. CDR3 nucleotide sequence: TGTGCCAGCAGCCCTAGACAGGGTTGGGATGAGCAGTTCTTC. It translates to CASSPRQGWDEQFF.

This clonotype has just a few counts. Being one base from a much bigger clone, this may be a read error. The chain employs TRBV2 and TRBJ2-3, with a possible D match to TRBD2 (6 bases). This CDR3 is built from 13 residues. V lost 8 bases and J lost 2, with 11 bases in between. Germline V CDR1 and CDR2: SNHLY, FYNNEI. CDR3 in amino acids: CASGAGYTDTQYF. The CDR3 bases are TGTGCCAGCGGGGCGGGATACACAGATACGCAGTATTTT.

The chain recombines TRBV9 with TRBJ2-1, with D perhaps being TRBD1 or TRBD2 (5 bases each). The length of the CDR3 is 15 residues. The V gene lost 0 bases and the J gene lost 3 bases, with 10 bases spanning the gap. The V gene's germline CDR1 is SGDLS and CDR2 YYNGEE. The CDR3 DNA reads as TGTGCCAGCAGCGTAGATGGGACGTACTACAATGAGCAGTTCTTC. Its translation is CASSVDGTYYNEQFF. Full variable domain (outside the CDR3, taken from reference TRBV9 and TRBJ2-1): DSGVTQTPKHLITATGQRVTLRCSPRSGDLSVYWYQQSLDQGLQFLIQYYNGEERAKGNILERFSAQQFPDLHSELNLSSLELGDSALYFCASSVDGTYYNEQFFGPGTRLTVL.

The V gene is TRBV20-1, the J gene TRBJ2-4; the match to TRBD2 covers 10 bases. Trimming removed 3 bases from V and 1 base from J; junction bases left unmatched: 6. The CDR3 totals 16 residues. Germline V lookup: CDR1 DFQATT, CDR2 SNEGSKA (reference sequence). The CDR3 reads CSASRLAGLAKNIQYF. The CDR3 region has the DNA TGCAGTGCTAGCAGACTAGCGGGCCTTGCCAAAAACATTCAGTACTTC.

The sample holds a few counts of this clonotype. V is TRBV7-2 and J is TRBJ2-7; the D is unclear. Trimming stripped 2 bases from V and 0 bases from J, with 11 bases between. This CDR3 has 15 amino acids. CDR1 SGHTA and CDR2 FQGNSA come from the germline V gene. CDR3 DNA sequence: TGTGCCAGCAGCTTATTAAAGGGTATCTCCTACGAGCAGTACTTC. Protein product: CASSLLKGISYEQYF.

Written as DNA, the CDR3 is TGCAGTCCAGATCTCACAGCGCAACGGGGCAATGAGCAGTTCTTC. Residues: CSPDLTAQRGNEQFF. The chain recombines TRBV20-1 with TRBJ2-1; tentative D call: TRBD2 (5 bases). This CDR3 contains 15 residues. Per germline, CDR1 DFQATT and CDR2 SNEGSKA (reference sequence). V was trimmed by 8 bases and J by 6 bases, leaving 23 bases between them.

DNA of the CDR3: TGTGCCAGCAGTGCCCGGGACAGGGGTTATGGGGCCAACGTCCTGACTTTC. Protein sequence: CASSARDRGYGANVLTF. This rearrangement joins TRBV25-1 to TRBJ2-6; 10 nucleotides match TRBD1. Germline CDR1 MGHDK, CDR2 SYGVNS. This CDR3 has 17 residues. After removal of 4 bases from V and 3 bases from J, the junction contained 6 bases not matched to a gene. The full variable domain, in which reference TRBV25-1 and TRBJ2-6 provide the parts outside the CDR3, is EADIYQTPRYLVIGTGKKITLECSQTMGHDKMYWYQQDPGMELHLIHYSYGVNSTEKGDLSSESTVSRIRTEHFPLTLESARPSHTSQYLCASSARDRGYGANVLTFGAGSRLTVL.

The V and J genes are TRBV11-2 and TRBJ2-5; 10 positions match TRBD2. Germline V CDR1 and CDR2: SGHAT, FQNNGV. The CDR3 runs to 16 residues. V was pared by 7 bases and J by 4 bases, with 12 bases of the junction left unmatched. The CDR3 loop is CASNTLGSGRGETQYF. The CDR3 region has the DNA TGTGCCAGCAACACCCTCGGGAGCGGGAGGGGAGAGACCCAGTACTTC.

This rearrangement joins TRBV9 to TRBJ2-2, with no clear D. This CDR3 is built from 15 residues. From germline, CDR1 is SGDLS and CDR2 YYNGEE. V dropped 1 base and J dropped 0 bases, with 7 bases sitting between them. As DNA, the CDR3 is TGTGCCAGCAGCGTAACAGATTCGAACACCGGGGAGCTGTTTTTT. Amino acid sequence: CASSVTDSNTGELFF.

J is TRBJ2-5 and V is TRBV7-9, with TRBD2 identical over 14 bases. Unmatched junction bases numbered 7, after V lost 2 bases and J lost 5 bases. This CDR3 region has 17 residues. In germline, CDR1 is SEHNR, CDR2 FQNEAQ (reference sequence). CDR3 residues: CASSLRTSGRSLETQYF. DNA for the CDR3: TGTGCCAGCAGCTTAAGGACTAGCGGGAGGAGTTTGGAGACCCAGTACTTC.

This chain uses TRBV7-2 with TRBJ2-1; D remains unclear. The DNA end is more similar to TRBJ2-7, so the J call may be wrong. CDR3 length: 14 residues. Germline V CDR1 and CDR2: SGHTA, FQGNSA. CDR3 region: CASTLDPSYNEQYF. The DNA for the CDR3 is TGTGCCAGCACCCTAGACCCTTCCTACAATGAGCAGTACTTC.

V and J are TRBV6-6 and TRBJ2-2, with D maybe TRBD2 (6 bases). Trimming removed 5 bases from V and 5 bases from J, with 12 bases in between. This CDR3 is 14 amino acids long. Germline loops: CDR1 MNHNY, CDR2 SVGAGI (reference sequence). The CDR3 DNA is TGTGCCAGCAGTGGAATAGCGGAGACCGGGGAGCTGTTTTTT. Protein: CASSGIAETGELFF.

This clonotype was detected only a few times. The chain carries TRBV12-3 or TRBV12-4 and TRBJ1-5, with TRBD1 as a possible D gene (6 bases). The CDR3 length is 16 residues. The V end lost 1 base, the J end lost 0 bases, and 10 bases lay between the germline ends. CDR3 DNA sequence: TGTGCCAGCAGTTTAGGGGGACAATATAGCAATCAGCCCCAGCATTTT. Its translation is CASSLGGQYSNQPQHF.

Note on this clonotype: A read error may explain this, as a much larger clone is one base away. The rearrangement uses TRBV29-1 and TRBJ2-7; TRBD2 aligns across 8 bases. V lost 7 bases to trimming and J lost 0 bases; unmatched junction nucleotides: 20. This CDR3 contains 18 residues. The germline gives CDR1 SQVTM, CDR2 ANQGSEA. The CDR3: CSATQPGLVGVYSYEQYF. Here the CDR3 DNA reads TGCAGCGCTACCCAACCGGGACTAGTGGGAGTTTACTCCTACGAGCAGTACTTC.

The chain combines TRBV28 with TRBJ1-2; D is unresolved. The CDR3 is 12 residues long. Germline V gene data show CDR1 as MDHEN and CDR2 as SYDVKM. V shed 8 bases and J shed 7 bases, with 14 bases lying between them. The CDR3 is CASGRGYGGYTF. Written as DNA, the CDR3 is TGTGCCAGCGGCCGGGGATATGGTGGCTACACCTTC.

The chain recombines TRBV12-5 with TRBJ2-7; no clear D gene. The ends were cut back, 3 bases at V and 5 bases at J, with 8 bases in the middle. The CDR3 consists of 12 residues. Germline CDR1 and CDR2: LGHNT and FRNRAP. CDR3 nucleotides: TGTGCTAGTGGTTTCGCCGGACACGAGCAGTACTTC. It codes for CASGFAGHEQYF.

The V gene is TRBV28, the J gene TRBJ2-3; D not certain. The CDR3 contains 15 residues. CDR1 is MDHEN and CDR2 is SYDVKM in the germline V gene. Trimming removed 2 bases from V and 2 bases from J, with 11 bases in between. CDR3 nucleotide sequence: TGTGCCAGCAGTTTAACACCAGGCCACACAGATACGCAGTATTTT. This encodes CASSLTPGHTDTQYF.

The chain carries TRBV12-3 or TRBV12-4 and TRBJ1-1, with D uncertain. CDR3 length: 15 residues. V lost 7 bases to trimming and J lost 6 bases, with 21 bases between them. DNA of the CDR3: TGTGCCAGCAACCTTTGGGCCAATGTCGGGGCTGAAGCTTTCTTT. It is translated as CASNLWANVGAEAFF.

This chain connects TRBV10-3 to TRBJ2-7; the D gene could be TRBD1 or TRBD2 (5 bases each). The V gene's germline CDR1 is ENHRY and CDR2 SYGVKD. This CDR3 is 15 amino acids long. V was pared by 4 bases and J by 0 bases, with 13 bases between. For the CDR3, the DNA is TGTGCCATCAGTGGGGATTGGGACGGCTCCTACGAGCAGTACTTC. Its protein product is CAISGDWDGSYEQYF.

The genes are TRBV28 and TRBJ2-1; 7 nucleotides agree with TRBD2. V lost 10 bases, J lost 13 bases, and 10 bases stayed unmatched. The germline V gene has CDR1 MDHEN and CDR2 SYDVKM. The CDR3 runs to 11 residues. CDR3 coding DNA: TGTGCCACTGGGGGGGGAGAGACCCAGTTCTTC. It encodes CATGGGETQFF. Full variable domain (outside the CDR3, taken from reference TRBV28 and TRBJ2-1): DVKVTQSSRYLVKRTGEKVFLECVQDMDHENMFWYRQDPGLGLRLIYFSYDVKMKEKGDIPEGYSVSREKKERFSLILESASTNQTSMYLCATGGGETQFFGPGTRLTVL.

The chain couples TRBV20-1 to TRBJ2-7; 7 bases are shared with TRBD1. Unmatched junction bases numbered 11, after V lost 5 bases and J lost 4 bases. CDR1 and CDR2 (germline): DFQATT, SNEGSKA (reference sequence). The CDR3 has 14 residues. For the CDR3, the DNA is TGCAGTGCTTCCCCGACAGGGACGAAATACGAGCAGTACTTC. It translates to CSASPTGTKYEQYF.

The chain carries TRBV5-1 and TRBJ2-3; TRBD2 agrees at 13 bases. The CDR3 totals 16 residues. Per the germline V gene, CDR1 is SGHRS and CDR2 is YFSETQ. The V segment lost 4 bases and the J segment 5 bases; nucleotides outside the gene matches: 7. CDR3: CASSGGLAGEVDTQYF. CDR3 DNA sequence: TGCGCCAGCAGCGGCGGACTAGCGGGAGAAGTAGATACGCAGTATTTT.

This clonotype was recorded only once. In this CDR3 the conserved last residue, phenylalanine or tryptophan, is missing, so a read error is likely. This chain uses TRBV7-2 with TRBJ2-3; D is perhaps TRBD2 (6 bases). Between the trimmed V and J ends, which lost 5 bases and 4 bases, there was a span of 13 bases. This CDR3 comprises 14 residues. Germline CDR1 reads SGHTA; CDR2 reads FQGNSA. The CDR3: CASSIGSLPDTQYY. CDR3 bases: TGTGCCAGCAGCATCGGGAGTCTCCCAGATACGCAGTATTAT.

This clonotype was seen a few times. The chain has TRBV27 and TRBJ2-3, with 9 nucleotides matching TRBD2. Trimming cost V 5 bases and J 1 base; bases outside gene matches: 7. This CDR3 has 16 amino acids. In germline, CDR1 is MNHEY, CDR2 SMNVEV (reference sequence). This chain's CDR3 is CASSPLTSGRTDTQYF. The CDR3 DNA reads TGTGCCAGCAGTCCCCTGACTAGCGGACGCACAGATACGCAGTATTTT.

J is TRBJ2-5 and V is TRBV6-6; the D is unclear. The length of the CDR3 is 13 residues. Germline V gene data show CDR1 as MNHNY and CDR2 as SVGAGI (reference sequence). The V gene lost 10 bases and the J gene lost 5 bases, with 17 bases spanning the gap. The chain's CDR3 is CATRNPMGETQYF. The CDR3 DNA sequence: TGTGCCACCAGGAACCCAATGGGGGAGACCCAGTACTTC.

This chain uses TRBV20-1 with TRBJ2-5, with no clear D. This CDR3 region has 13 residues. Germline CDR1 DFQATT, CDR2 SNEGSKA (reference sequence). Between the trimmed V and J ends, which lost 3 bases and 2 bases, there was a span of 10 bases. The CDR3 loop reads CSARDLIQETQYF. Here the CDR3 DNA reads TGCAGTGCTAGGGATCTTATACAAGAGACCCAGTACTTC.